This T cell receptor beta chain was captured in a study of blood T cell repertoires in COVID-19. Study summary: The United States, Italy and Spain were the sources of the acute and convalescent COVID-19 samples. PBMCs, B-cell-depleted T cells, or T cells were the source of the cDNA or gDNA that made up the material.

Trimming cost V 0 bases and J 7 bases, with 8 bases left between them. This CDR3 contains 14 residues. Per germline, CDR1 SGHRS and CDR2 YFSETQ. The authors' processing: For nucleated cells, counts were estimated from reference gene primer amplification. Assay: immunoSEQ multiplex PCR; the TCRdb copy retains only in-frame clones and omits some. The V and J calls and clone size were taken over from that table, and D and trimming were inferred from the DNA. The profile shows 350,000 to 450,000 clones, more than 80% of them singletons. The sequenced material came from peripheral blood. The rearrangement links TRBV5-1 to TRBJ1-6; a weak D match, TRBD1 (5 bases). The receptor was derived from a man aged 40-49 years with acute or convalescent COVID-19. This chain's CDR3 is CASSLAQGNSPLHF. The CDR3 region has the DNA TGCGCCAGCAGCTTGGCCCAGGGAAATTCACCCCTCCACTTT.